This TCR beta chain is from a study of control samples from healthy donors and cancer patients. The germline V gene encodes CDR1 MGHRA and CDR2 YSYEKL. V trimming: 0 bases; J trimming: 3 bases; junction bases outside the gene matches: 10. This CDR3 contains 17 residues. This clone is a singleton in its sample. The data were produced by immunoSEQ multiplex PCR, yet TCRdb's version contains in-frame clones alone and is incomplete. The profile covers 80,000 to 100,000 clones, with 92% appearing a single time and around 2.8% taken by the ten largest. Sequencing was performed on blood. The chain uses TRBV4-1 and TRBJ2-5; 7 bases agree with TRBD1. This TCR came from a human donor in good health. The donor label of this sample is uncertain. CDR3 sequence: CASSQDPPGQIKETQYF. The CDR3 DNA is TGCGCCAGCAGCCAAGATCCCCCGGGACAGATAAAAGAGACCCAGTACTTC.